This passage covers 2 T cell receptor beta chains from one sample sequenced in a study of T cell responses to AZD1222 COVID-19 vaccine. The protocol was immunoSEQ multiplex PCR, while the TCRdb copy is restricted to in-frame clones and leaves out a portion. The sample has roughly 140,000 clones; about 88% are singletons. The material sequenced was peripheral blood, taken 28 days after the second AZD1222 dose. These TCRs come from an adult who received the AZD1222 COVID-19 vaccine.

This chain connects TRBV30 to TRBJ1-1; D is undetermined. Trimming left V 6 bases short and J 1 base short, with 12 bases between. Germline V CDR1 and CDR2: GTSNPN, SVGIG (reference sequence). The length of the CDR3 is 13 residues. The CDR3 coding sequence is TGTGCCTGCCCCGCCCGGCGGAACACTGAAGCTTTCTTT. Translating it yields CACPARRNTEAFF. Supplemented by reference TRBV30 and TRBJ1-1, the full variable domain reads SQTIHQWPATLVQPVGSPLSLECTVEGTSNPNLYWYRQAAGRGLQLLFYSVGIGQISSEVPQNLSASRPQDRQFILSSKKLLLSDSGFYLCACPARRNTEAFFGQGTRLTVV.

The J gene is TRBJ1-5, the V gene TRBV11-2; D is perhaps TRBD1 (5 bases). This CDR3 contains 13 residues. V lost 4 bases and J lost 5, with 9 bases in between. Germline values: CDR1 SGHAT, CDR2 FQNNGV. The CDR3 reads CASSSQGYQPQHF. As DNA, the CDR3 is TGTGCCAGCAGCTCCCAGGGTTATCAGCCCCAGCATTTT.